This T cell receptor (beta chain) was identified during a study of siplizumab effects on memory and regulatory T cells. Study outcomes and limitations: The authors could not assign a naive or memory phenotype to roughly 75-97% of proliferating CD4+ or CD8+ clones. A significant reduction in alloreactive sequences traceable to unstimulated CD4+ memory cells was produced by siplizumab. Mappable alloreactive CD4+ clones averaged 68.8% Treg-derived with siplizumab versus approximately 25% in controls.

Remarks on this clone: Its antigen is still unknown.

Assays covered roughly 10^5 TCR templates per sample. Sequenced by immunoSEQ multiplex PCR; TCRdb stores in-frame clones only, minus some. The profile covers about 100,000 clones, with over 90% appearing a single time and 1% to 1.5% taken by the ten largest. The material sequenced was non-Treg CD4+ T cells sorted from blood. The clonotype comes from a human donor in good health.

The CDR3 loop is CASSLAGTKETQYF. The CDR3 DNA sequence: TGTGCCAGCAGCTTAGCTGGGACTAAAGAGACCCAGTACTTC. The chain employs TRBV11-2 and TRBJ2-5; 7 positions agree with TRBD2. Looked up from germline, CDR1 is SGHAT and CDR2 is FQNNGV. Trimming cost V 1 base and J 3 bases; bases outside gene matches: 2. The length of the CDR3 is 14 residues.